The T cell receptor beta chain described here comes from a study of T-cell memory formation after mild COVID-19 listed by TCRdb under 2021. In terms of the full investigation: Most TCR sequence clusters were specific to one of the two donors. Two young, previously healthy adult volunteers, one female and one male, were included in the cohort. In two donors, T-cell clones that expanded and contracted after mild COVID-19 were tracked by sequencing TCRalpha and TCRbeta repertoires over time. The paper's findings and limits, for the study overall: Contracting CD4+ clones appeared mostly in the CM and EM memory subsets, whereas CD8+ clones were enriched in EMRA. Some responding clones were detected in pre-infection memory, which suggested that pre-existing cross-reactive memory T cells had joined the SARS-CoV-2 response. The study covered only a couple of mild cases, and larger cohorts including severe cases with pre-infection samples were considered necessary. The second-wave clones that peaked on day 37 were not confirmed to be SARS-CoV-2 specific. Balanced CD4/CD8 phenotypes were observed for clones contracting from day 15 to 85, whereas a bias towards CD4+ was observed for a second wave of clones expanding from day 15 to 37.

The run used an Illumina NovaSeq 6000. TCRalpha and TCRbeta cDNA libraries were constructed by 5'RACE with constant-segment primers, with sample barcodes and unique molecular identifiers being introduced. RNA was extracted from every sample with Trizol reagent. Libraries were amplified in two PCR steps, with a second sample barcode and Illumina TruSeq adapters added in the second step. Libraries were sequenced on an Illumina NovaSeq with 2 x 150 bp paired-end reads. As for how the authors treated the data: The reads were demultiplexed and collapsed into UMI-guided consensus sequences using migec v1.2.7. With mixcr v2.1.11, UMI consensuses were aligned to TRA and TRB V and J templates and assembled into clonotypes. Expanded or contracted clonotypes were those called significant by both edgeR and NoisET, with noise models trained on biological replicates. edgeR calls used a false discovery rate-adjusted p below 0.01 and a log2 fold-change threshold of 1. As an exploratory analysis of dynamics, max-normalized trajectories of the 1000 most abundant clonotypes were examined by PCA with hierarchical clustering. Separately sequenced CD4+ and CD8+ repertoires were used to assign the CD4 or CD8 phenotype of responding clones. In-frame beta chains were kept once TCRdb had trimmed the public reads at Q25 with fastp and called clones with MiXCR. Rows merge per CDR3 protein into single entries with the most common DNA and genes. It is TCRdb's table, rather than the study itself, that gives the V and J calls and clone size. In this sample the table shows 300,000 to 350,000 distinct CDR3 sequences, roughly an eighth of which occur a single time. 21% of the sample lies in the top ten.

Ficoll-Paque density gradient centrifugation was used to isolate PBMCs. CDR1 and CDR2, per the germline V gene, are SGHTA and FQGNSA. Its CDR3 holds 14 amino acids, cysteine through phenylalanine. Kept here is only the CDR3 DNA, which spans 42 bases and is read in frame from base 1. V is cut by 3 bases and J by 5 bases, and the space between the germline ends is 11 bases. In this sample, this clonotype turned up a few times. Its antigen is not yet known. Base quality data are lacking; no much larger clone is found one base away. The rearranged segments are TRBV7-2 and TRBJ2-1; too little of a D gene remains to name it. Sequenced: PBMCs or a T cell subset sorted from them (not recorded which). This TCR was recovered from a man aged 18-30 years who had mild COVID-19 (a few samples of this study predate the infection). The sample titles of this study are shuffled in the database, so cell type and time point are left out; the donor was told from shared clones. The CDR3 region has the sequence CASSFSSTDNEQFF. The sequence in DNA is TGTGCCAGCAGCTTCTCGTCCACCGACAATGAGCAGTTCTTC.